This T cell receptor (beta chain) was captured by sequencing in a study of cytomegalovirus exposure and HLA in healthy donors. At the level of the study: Earlier findings included some 100 million unique TCR beta sequences obtained from approximately 170 million T cells.

Trimming took 4 bases from V and 1 from J; bases not matched to a gene: 9. CDR1 and CDR2 (germline): MGHRA, YSYEKL. The CDR3 has 16 amino acids. Healthy bone marrow donors supplied every sample. Researchers ran the PCR with 60 Vbeta and 13 Jbeta primers. The protocol was immunoSEQ multiplex PCR, while the TCRdb copy is restricted to in-frame clones and leaves out a portion. The sample contains 150,000 to 170,000 clones, about three quarters of which appear only once. The chain uses TRBV4-1 and TRBJ1-1; 7 positions agree with TRBD1. The sequence came from a man aged 18 to 29 in good health and CMV-seronegative. Sequencing was done on a sample of PBMCs. The CDR3 bases are TGCGCCAGCAGCCGGGGCAGGGGGGTAGGGAACACTGAAGCTTTCTTT. Translating gives CASSRGRGVGNTEAFF.